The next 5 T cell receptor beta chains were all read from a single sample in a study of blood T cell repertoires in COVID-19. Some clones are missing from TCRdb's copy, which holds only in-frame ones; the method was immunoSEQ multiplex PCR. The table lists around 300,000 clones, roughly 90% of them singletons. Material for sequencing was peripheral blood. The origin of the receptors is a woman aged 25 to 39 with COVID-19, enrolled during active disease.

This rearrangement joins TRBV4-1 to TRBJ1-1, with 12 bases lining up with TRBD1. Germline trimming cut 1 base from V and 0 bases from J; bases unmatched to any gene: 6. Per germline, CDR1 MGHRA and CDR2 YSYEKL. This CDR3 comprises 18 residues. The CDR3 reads CASSQVAGTGGLNTEAFF. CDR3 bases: TGCGCCAGCAGCCAAGTCGCCGGGACAGGGGGCCTGAACACTGAAGCTTTCTTT.

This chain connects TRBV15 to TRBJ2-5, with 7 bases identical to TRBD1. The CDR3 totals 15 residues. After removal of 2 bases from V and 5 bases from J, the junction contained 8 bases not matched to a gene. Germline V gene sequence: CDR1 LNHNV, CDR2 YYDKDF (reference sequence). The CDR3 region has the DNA TGTGCCACCAGCAGAACCCTCGACAGGGCTGAGACCCAGTACTTC. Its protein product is CATSRTLDRAETQYF.

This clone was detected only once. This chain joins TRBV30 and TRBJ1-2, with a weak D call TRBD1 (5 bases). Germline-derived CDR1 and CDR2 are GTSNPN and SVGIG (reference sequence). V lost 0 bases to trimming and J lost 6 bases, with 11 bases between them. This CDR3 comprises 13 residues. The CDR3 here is CAWSVGGENGYTF. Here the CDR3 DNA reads TGTGCCTGGAGTGTTGGGGGGGAGAATGGCTACACCTTC.

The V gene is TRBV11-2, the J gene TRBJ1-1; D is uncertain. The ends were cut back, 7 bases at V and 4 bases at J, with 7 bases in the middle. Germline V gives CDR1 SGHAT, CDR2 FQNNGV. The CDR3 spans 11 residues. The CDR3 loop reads CASTPSTEAFF. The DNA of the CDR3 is TGTGCCAGCACCCCCTCCACTGAAGCTTTCTTT.

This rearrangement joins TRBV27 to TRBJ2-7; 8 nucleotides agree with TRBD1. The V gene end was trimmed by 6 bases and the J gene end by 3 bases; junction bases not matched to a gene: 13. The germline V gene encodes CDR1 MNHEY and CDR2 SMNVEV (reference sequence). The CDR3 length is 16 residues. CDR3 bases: TGTGCCAGCAGCTTGTCGGGACAGGCTCTTATCTACGAGCAGTACTTC. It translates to CASSLSGQALIYEQYF.